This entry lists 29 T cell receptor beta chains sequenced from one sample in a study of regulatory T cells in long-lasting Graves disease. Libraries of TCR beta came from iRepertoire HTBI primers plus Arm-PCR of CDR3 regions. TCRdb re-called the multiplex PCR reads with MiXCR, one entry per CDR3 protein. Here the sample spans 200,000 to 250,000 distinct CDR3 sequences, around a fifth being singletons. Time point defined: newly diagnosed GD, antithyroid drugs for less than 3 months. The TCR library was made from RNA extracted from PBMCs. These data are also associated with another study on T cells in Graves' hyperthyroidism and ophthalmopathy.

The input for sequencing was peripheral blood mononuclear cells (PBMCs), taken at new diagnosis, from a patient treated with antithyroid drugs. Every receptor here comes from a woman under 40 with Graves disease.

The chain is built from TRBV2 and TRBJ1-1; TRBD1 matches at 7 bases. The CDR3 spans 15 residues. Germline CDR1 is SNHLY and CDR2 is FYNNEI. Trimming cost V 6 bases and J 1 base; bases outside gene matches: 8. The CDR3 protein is CASRAAGTENTEAFF. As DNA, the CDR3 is TGTGCCAGCAGGGCAGCCGGGACAGAGAACACTGAAGCTTTCTTT.

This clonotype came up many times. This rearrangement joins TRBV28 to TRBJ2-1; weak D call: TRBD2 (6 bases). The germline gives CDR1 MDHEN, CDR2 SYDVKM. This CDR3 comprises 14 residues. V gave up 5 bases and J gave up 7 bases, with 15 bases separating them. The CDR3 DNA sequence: TGTGCCAGCAGTCCGCCGGGCGGGAAAAATGAGCAGTTCTTC. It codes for CASSPPGGKNEQFF.

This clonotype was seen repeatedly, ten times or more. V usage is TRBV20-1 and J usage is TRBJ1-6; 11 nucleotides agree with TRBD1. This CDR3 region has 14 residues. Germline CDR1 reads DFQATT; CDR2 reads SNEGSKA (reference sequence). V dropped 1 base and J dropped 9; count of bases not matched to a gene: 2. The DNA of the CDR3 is TGCAGTGCTAGAGTGGGACAGGGGGTTTCACCCCTCCACTTT. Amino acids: CSARVGQGVSPLHF.

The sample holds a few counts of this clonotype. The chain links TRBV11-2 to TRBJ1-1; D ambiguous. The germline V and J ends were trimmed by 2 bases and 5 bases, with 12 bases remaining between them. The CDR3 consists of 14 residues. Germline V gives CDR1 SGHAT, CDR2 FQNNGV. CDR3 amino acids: CASSLIGVGTEAFF. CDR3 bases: TGTGCCAGCAGCTTAATCGGGGTTGGGACTGAAGCTTTCTTT.

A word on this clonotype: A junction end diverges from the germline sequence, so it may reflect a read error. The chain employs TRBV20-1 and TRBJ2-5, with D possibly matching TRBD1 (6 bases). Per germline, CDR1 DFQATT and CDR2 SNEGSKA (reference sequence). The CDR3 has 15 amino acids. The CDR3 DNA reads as TGCAGTGCTAGAGGGGAACAGGGTTTTTGGGAGACCCAGTACTTT. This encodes CSARGEQGFWETQYF.

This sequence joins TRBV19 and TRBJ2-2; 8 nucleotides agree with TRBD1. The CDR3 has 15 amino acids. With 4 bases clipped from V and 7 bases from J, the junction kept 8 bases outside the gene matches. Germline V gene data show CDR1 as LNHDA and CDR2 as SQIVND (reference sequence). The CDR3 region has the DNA TGTGCCAGTAGTACGACAGGGGCCCGGGTCGGGGAGCTGTTTTTT. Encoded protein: CASSTTGARVGELFF.

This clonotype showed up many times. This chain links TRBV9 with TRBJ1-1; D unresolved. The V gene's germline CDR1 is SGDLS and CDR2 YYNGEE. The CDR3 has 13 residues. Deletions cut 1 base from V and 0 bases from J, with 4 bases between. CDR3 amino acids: CASSVMMNTEAFF. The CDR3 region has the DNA TGTGCCAGCAGCGTAATGATGAACACTGAAGCTTTCTTT.

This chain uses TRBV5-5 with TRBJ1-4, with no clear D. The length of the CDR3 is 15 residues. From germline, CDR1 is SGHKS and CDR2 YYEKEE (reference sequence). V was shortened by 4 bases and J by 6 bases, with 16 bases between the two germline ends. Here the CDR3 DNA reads TGTGCCAGCAGCGGGCCTGGGGTGGCGGATGAAAAACTGTTTTTT. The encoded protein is CASSGPGVADEKLFF.

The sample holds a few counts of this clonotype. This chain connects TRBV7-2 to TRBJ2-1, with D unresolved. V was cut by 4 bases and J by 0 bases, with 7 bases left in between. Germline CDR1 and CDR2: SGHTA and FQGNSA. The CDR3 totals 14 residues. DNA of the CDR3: TGTACCAGCAGCTCGTCGAGCTCCTACAATGAGCAGTTCTTC. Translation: CTSSSSSSYNEQFF.

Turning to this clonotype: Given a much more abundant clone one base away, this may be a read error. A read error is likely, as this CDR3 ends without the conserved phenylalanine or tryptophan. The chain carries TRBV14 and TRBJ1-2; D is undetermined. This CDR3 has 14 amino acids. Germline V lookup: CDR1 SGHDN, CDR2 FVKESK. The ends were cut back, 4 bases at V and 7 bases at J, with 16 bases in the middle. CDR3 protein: CASSPLRGMSGYTC. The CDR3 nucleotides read TGTGCCAGCAGCCCACTCCGGGGAATGAGTGGCTACACCTGC.

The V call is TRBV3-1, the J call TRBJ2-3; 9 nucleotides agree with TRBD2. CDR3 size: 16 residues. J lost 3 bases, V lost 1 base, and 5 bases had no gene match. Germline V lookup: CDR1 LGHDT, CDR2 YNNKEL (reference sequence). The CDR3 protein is CASSQVSGRSTDTQYF. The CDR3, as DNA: TGTGCCAGCAGCCAAGTTAGCGGGAGAAGTACAGATACGCAGTATTTT.

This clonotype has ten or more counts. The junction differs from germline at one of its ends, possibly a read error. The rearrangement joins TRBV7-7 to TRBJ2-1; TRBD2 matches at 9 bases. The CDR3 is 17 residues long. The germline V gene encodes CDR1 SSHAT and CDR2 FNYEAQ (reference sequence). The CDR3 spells CASSYSPGLAKNNEQFF. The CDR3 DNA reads TGTGCTAGCAGCTATTCACCGGGACTAGCTAAAAACAATGAGCAGTTCTTC.

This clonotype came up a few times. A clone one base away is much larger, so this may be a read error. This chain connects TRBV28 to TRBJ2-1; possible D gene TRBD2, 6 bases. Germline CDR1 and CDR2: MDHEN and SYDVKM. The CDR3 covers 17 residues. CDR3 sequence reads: CASRMTSLASPYNEQLF. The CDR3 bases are TGTGCCAGCAGGATGACCTCCCTAGCGAGCCCGTACAATGAGCAGCTCTTC. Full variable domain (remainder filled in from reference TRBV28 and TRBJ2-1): DVKVTQSSRYLVKRTGEKVFLECVQDMDHENMFWYRQDPGLGLRLIYFSYDVKMKEKGDIPEGYSVSREKKERFSLILESASTNQTSMYLCASRMTSLASPYNEQLFGPGTRLTVL.

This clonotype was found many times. The CDR3 nucleotides read TGCAGCGTTGGGGGGGGAGACCGCTCCGACATTCAGTACTTC. Translated, it gives CSVGGGDRSDIQYF. The V call is TRBV29-1, the J call TRBJ2-4; 7 nucleotides align to TRBD2. Germline loops: CDR1 SQVTM, CDR2 ANQGSEA. J lost 8 bases, V lost 4 bases, and 11 bases had no gene match. The CDR3 sequence is 14 residues long.

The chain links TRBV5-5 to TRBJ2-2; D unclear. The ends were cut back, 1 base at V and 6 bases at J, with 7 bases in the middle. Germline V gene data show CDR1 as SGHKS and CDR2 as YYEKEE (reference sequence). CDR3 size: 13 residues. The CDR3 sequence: CASSLSAPGELFF. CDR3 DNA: TGTGCCAGCAGCTTGTCAGCTCCCGGGGAGCTGTTTTTT.

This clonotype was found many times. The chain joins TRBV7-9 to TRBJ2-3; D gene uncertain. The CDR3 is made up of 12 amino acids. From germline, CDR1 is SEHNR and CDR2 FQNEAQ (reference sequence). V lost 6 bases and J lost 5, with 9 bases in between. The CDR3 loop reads CASRQGQDTQYF. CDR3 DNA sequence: TGTGCCAGCAGGCAAGGGCAAGATACGCAGTATTTT.

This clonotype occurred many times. In DNA, the CDR3 is TGTGCCAGCAGCCAAGATGACCGGACGGGCTACACCTTC. It specifies CASSQDDRTGYTF. The V call is TRBV3-1, the J call TRBJ1-2; D not certain. Trimming removed 0 bases at V and 8 bases at J, with 10 bases between. The CDR3 totals 13 residues. The germline V gene encodes CDR1 LGHDT and CDR2 YNNKEL (reference sequence).

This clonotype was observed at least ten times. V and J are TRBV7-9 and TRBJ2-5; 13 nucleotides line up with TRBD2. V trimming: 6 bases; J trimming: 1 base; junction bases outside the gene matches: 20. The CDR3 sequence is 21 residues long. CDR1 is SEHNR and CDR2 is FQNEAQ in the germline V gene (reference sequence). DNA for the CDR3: TGTGCCAGCAGTTTCCACAAGCTGACGGGGACTAGCGGGGAGGTCCAAGAGACCCAGTACTTC. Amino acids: CASSFHKLTGTSGEVQETQYF.

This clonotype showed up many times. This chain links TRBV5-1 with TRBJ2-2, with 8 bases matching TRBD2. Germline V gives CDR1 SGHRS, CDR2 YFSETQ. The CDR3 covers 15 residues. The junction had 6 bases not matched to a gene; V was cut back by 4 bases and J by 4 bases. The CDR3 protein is CASSPGLVGTGELFF. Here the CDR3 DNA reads TGCGCCAGCAGCCCGGGACTAGTTGGCACCGGGGAGCTGTTTTTT.

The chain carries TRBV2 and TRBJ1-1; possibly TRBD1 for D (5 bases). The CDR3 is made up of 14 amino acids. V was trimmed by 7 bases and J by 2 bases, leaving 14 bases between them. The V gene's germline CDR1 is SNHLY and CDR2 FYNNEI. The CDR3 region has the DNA TGTGCCAGCAAGGGACGGGCACTCAACACTGAAGCTTTCTTT. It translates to CASKGRALNTEAFF.

This chain's CDR3 is CASSLSILHEQFF. Here the CDR3 DNA reads TGTGCCAGCAGTTTATCTATCCTCCATGAGCAGTTCTTC. The rearrangement joins TRBV27 to TRBJ2-3; D remains unclear. The DNA end is more similar to TRBJ2-1, so the J call may be wrong. Germline CDR1 is MNHEY and CDR2 is SMNVEV (reference sequence). CDR3 length equals 13 residues.

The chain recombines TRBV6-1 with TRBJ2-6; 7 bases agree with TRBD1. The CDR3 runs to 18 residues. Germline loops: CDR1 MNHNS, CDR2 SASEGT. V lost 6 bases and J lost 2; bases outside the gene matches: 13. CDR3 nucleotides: TGTGCCAGCAGACGGGACAGATCGGACGGCACTGGGGCCAACGTCCTGACTTTC. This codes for CASRRDRSDGTGANVLTF.

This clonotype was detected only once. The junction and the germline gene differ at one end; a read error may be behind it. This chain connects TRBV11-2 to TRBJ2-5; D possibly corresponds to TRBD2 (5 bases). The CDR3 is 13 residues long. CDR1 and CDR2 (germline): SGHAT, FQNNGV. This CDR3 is CPSSPREQETQYF. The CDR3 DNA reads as TGTCCCAGCAGCCCGAGGGAACAAGAGACCCAGTACTTC.

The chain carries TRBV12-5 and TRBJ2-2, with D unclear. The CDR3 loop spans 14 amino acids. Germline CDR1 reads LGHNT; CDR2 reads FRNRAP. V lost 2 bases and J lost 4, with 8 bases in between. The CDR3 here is CASGLNLGTGELFF. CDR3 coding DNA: TGTGCTAGTGGTTTGAATCTCGGCACCGGGGAGCTGTTTTTT.

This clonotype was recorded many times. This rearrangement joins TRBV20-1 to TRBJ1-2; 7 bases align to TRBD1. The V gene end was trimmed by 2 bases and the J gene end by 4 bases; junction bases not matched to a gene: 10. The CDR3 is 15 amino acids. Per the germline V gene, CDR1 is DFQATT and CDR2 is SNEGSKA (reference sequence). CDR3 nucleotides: TGCAGTGCTAGACCTACAGGGGTGGGATTCTATGGCTACACCTTC. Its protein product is CSARPTGVGFYGYTF.

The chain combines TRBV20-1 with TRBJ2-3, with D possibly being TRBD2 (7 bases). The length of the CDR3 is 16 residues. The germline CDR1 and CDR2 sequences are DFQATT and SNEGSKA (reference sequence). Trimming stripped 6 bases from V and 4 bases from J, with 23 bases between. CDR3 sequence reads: CSAPVGGAQASDTQYF. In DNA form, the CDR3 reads TGCAGTGCCCCGGTTGGGGGGGCGCAAGCCTCAGATACGCAGTATTTT.

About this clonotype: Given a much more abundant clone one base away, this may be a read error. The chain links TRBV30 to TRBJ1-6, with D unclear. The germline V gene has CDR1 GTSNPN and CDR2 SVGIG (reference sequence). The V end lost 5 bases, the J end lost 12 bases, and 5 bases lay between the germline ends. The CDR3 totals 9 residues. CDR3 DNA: TGTGCCTGGGGTTTACCCCTCCACTTT. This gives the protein CAWGLPLHF.

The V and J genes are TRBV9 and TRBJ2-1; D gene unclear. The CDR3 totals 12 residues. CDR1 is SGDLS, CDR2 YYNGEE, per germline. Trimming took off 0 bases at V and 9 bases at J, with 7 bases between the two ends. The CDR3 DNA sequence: TGTGCCAGCAGCGTAGGGTGGGGTGAGCAGTTCTTC. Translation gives CASSVGWGEQFF.

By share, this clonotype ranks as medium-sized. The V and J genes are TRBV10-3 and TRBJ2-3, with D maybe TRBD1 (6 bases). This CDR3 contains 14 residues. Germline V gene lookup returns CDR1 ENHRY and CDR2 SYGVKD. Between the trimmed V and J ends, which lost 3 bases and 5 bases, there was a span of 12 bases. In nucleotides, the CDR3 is TGTGCCATCAGTGACTGGCAGGGGAAAGATACGCAGTATTTT. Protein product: CAISDWQGKDTQYF.